One sample yielded the 24 T cell receptor beta chains listed below, sequenced in a study of blood T cell repertoires in COVID-19. Using immunoSEQ multiplex PCR, the repertoire was profiled, and TCRdb retains in-frame clones only, with some absent. The sample lists about 59,000 clones, 65% to 80% seen once, with under 4% in the top ten. The specimen sequenced was peripheral blood. Every receptor here comes from a man in his 60s with acute or convalescent COVID-19.

The chain is built from TRBV5-1 and TRBJ2-2; 8 bases line up with TRBD2. Germline V gene lookup returns CDR1 SGHRS and CDR2 YFSETQ. J gave up 4 bases and V 3 bases, and 5 bases lay outside the gene matches. The length of the CDR3 is 15 residues. CDR3 coding DNA: TGCGCCAGCAGCTCCGGGACTAGTATCACCGGGGAGCTGTTTTTT. This codes for CASSSGTSITGELFF.

The J gene is TRBJ2-3, the V gene TRBV4-2, with 8 bases aligning to TRBD2. The J segment lost 5 bases and the V segment lost 0 bases, leaving 7 bases of the junction unmatched. The CDR3 is 16 residues long. The germline V gene has CDR1 LGHNA and CDR2 YNFKEQ. The CDR3 DNA reads as TGTGCCAGCAGCCAAGATCCGAGCGGGAGAAGAGATACGCAGTATTTT. Protein: CASSQDPSGRRDTQYF.

The chain has TRBV11-2 and TRBJ2-7, with 8 bases identical to TRBD2. Germline V gene sequence: CDR1 SGHAT, CDR2 FQNNGV. This CDR3 has 15 amino acids. V shed 5 bases and J 0 bases; nucleotides not matched to a gene: 6. In DNA, the CDR3 is TGTGCCAGCAGCAGTGCCAGCGGGAGCTCCTACGAGCAGTACTTC. It is translated as CASSSASGSSYEQYF.

The rearrangement links TRBV4-1 to TRBJ1-1; D not resolved. Deletions cut 0 bases from V and 3 bases from J, with 11 bases between. Germline CDR1 reads MGHRA; CDR2 reads YSYEKL. The CDR3 is 15 amino acids. CDR3 sequence reads: CASSQDPAAYTEAFF. CDR3 DNA: TGCGCCAGCAGCCAAGATCCCGCGGCCTACACTGAAGCTTTCTTT.

This chain links TRBV5-4 with TRBJ2-2; D perhaps matches TRBD2 (5 bases). Between the trimmed V and J ends, which lost 4 bases and 5 bases, there was a span of 6 bases. The germline gives CDR1 SGHNT, CDR2 YYREEE (reference sequence). This CDR3 has 12 residues. Here the CDR3 reads CASSGETGELFF. The DNA of the CDR3 is TGTGCCAGCAGCGGGGAGACCGGGGAGCTGTTTTTT.

CDR3 sequence reads: CASSIAGVETQYF. CDR3 DNA: TGTGCCAGTAGTATTGCGGGAGTAGAGACCCAGTACTTC. The chain couples TRBV19 to TRBJ2-5; 7 positions match TRBD2. The CDR3 consists of 13 residues. The germline gives CDR1 LNHDA, CDR2 SQIVND (reference sequence). The V segment lost 3 bases and the J segment 4 bases; nucleotides outside the gene matches: 2.

To note about this clone: The germline gene is not matched at one end of the junction; a read error may be the cause. CDR3 nucleotides: TGTGCTAGCAGCAGGGGAAGTTCGGCCAATGAGCAGTTCTTC. This translates into CASSRGSSANEQFF. This rearrangement joins TRBV5-5 to TRBJ2-1; D possibly corresponds to TRBD1 (6 bases). In germline, CDR1 is SGHKS, CDR2 YYEKEE (reference sequence). The CDR3 is 14 residues long. The full variable domain, rest sourced from reference TRBV5-5 and TRBJ2-1, is DAGVTQSPTHLIKTRGQQVTLRCSPISGHKSVSWYQQVLGQGPQFIFQYYEKEERGRGNFPDRFSARQFPNYSSELNVNALLLGDSALYLCASSRGSSANEQFFGPGTRLTVL.

The chain recombines TRBV28 with TRBJ2-7, with 9 nucleotides matching TRBD2. Trimming took 2 bases from V and 3 from J; bases not matched to a gene: 2. CDR1 and CDR2 from the germline V gene are MDHEN and SYDVKM. This CDR3 has 14 residues. CDR3: CASSLAGGYYEQYF. The CDR3 nucleotides are TGTGCCAGCAGTTTAGCGGGAGGGTACTACGAGCAGTACTTC.

This chain links TRBV12-5 with TRBJ2-5; 7 nucleotides line up with TRBD1. Unmatched junction bases numbered 0, after V lost 1 base and J lost 4 bases. Germline assignment: CDR1 LGHNT and CDR2 FRNRAP. CDR3 length: 13 residues. This chain's CDR3 is CASGLGQGETQYF. CDR3 DNA sequence: TGTGCTAGTGGTTTGGGACAGGGAGAGACCCAGTACTTC. Using reference TRBV12-5 and TRBJ2-5 for the parts outside the CDR3, the full variable domain is DARVTQTPRHKVTEMGQEVTMRCQPILGHNTVFWYRQTMMQGLELLAYFRNRAPLDDSGMPKDRFSAEMPDATLATLKIQPSEPRDSAVYFCASGLGQGETQYFGPGTRLLVL.

This clone was seen a handful of times. V is TRBV4-2 and J is TRBJ2-7; TRBD1 aligns across 7 bases. The CDR3 is made up of 14 amino acids. Losses at the gene ends were 1 base for V and 6 bases for J; bases not matched to a gene: 6. Germline V CDR1 and CDR2: LGHNA, YNFKEQ. CDR3 protein: CASSQGVGTAEQYF. CDR3 coding DNA: TGTGCCAGCAGCCAAGGGGTTGGGACAGCCGAGCAGTACTTC.

This chain uses TRBV11-2 with TRBJ2-1; 11 bases match TRBD2. The junction had 16 bases not matched to a gene; V was cut back by 4 bases and J by 8 bases. Germline V lookup: CDR1 SGHAT, CDR2 FQNNGV. The CDR3 contains 18 residues. The CDR3 is CASSSIRRTSGRGDEQFF. CDR3 DNA: TGTGCCAGCAGCTCCATACGTCGCACTAGCGGGAGAGGGGATGAGCAGTTCTTC.

This clone showed up just a few times. The V call is TRBV19, the J call TRBJ1-5, with D unresolved. CDR1 is LNHDA and CDR2 is SQIVND in the germline V gene (reference sequence). The CDR3 length is 14 residues. Trimming pared 6 bases from V and 2 bases from J, leaving 11 bases between. CDR3 in DNA: TGTGCCAGTAGGCAGAGGGTGGGCAATCAGCCCCAGCATTTT. Translation: CASRQRVGNQPQHF.

The chain is built from TRBV28 and TRBJ1-1; D is ambiguous. This CDR3 contains 14 residues. The ends were cut back, 2 bases at V and 1 base at J, with 8 bases in the middle. CDR1 MDHEN and CDR2 SYDVKM come from the germline V gene. CDR3 sequence reads: CASSLPRSNTEAFF. CDR3 nucleotide sequence: TGTGCCAGCAGTTTACCCAGGTCGAACACTGAAGCTTTCTTT.

The chain is built from TRBV5-4 and TRBJ1-5, with a possible D match to TRBD1 (5 bases). There are 13 residues in the CDR3. Germline-derived CDR1 and CDR2 are SGHNT and YYREEE (reference sequence). Deletions cut 4 bases from V and 3 bases from J, with 8 bases between. CDR3 DNA: TGTGCCAGCAGCCGACAGCCCAATCAGCCCCAGCATTTT. This sequence encodes CASSRQPNQPQHF.

This chain links TRBV28 with TRBJ2-1; 7 bases map to TRBD2. The CDR3 has 17 residues. V dropped 5 bases and J dropped 0; count of bases not matched to a gene: 10. The germline V gene encodes CDR1 MDHEN and CDR2 SYDVKM. CDR3 in DNA: TGTGCCAGCAGTCCGGGCCTTAGCGGGTCCTCCTACAATGAGCAGTTCTTC. Translated, it gives CASSPGLSGSSYNEQFF. The full variable domain, in which reference TRBV28 and TRBJ2-1 provide the parts outside the CDR3, is DVKVTQSSRYLVKRTGEKVFLECVQDMDHENMFWYRQDPGLGLRLIYFSYDVKMKEKGDIPEGYSVSREKKERFSLILESASTNQTSMYLCASSPGLSGSSYNEQFFGPGTRLTVL.

This clone came up once. V is TRBV28 and J is TRBJ1-4; maybe TRBD1 (6 bases). This CDR3 is 15 amino acids long. With 5 bases removed from V and 7 bases from J, the gap between germline ends came to 17 bases. Germline lookup yields CDR1 MDHEN and CDR2 SYDVKM. As DNA, the CDR3 is TGTGCCAGCAGTCCCCTCGCAGCCAGGGGTGAAAAACTGTTTTTT. This sequence encodes CASSPLAARGEKLFF.

This sequence joins TRBV28 and TRBJ2-2; 16 nucleotides align to TRBD2. CDR3 size: 16 residues. Germline CDR1 is MDHEN and CDR2 is SYDVKM. V lost 6 bases and J lost 7; bases outside the gene matches: 5. CDR3 DNA sequence: TGTGCCAGCAGCGGGACTAGCGGGAGGGCCGACGGGGAGCTGTTTTTT. Translating it yields CASSGTSGRADGELFF.

The chain joins TRBV7-6 to TRBJ2-1; tentatively, D is TRBD2 (5 bases). CDR1 is SGHVS, CDR2 FNYEAQ, per germline. The CDR3 loop spans 14 amino acids. V gave up 0 bases and J gave up 10 bases, with 13 bases separating them. The CDR3 coding sequence is TGTGCCAGCAGCTTAGCTCCCAGTTCGGGGGAGCAGTTCTTC. It is translated as CASSLAPSSGEQFF. Looking up the rest from reference TRBV7-6 and TRBJ2-1 gives the full variable domain: GAGVSQSPRYKVTKRGQDVALRCDPISGHVSLYWYRQALGQGPEFLTYFNYEAQQDKSGLPNDRFSAERPEGSISTLTIQRTEQRDSAMYRCASSLAPSSGEQFFGPGTRLTVL.

This clone was observed a few times. This chain links TRBV18 with TRBJ1-3; TRBD1 matches 7 bases. The CDR3 consists of 15 residues. Germline-derived CDR1 and CDR2 are KGHSH and LQKENI. With 3 bases clipped from V and 7 bases from J, the junction kept 9 bases outside the gene matches. CDR3 DNA: TGTGCCAGCTCACCTACTACAGGGGTTGTGAACACCATATATTTT. Amino acid sequence: CASSPTTGVVNTIYF.

This clone was counted between two and nine times. This chain links TRBV7-9 with TRBJ2-7; TRBD1 matches 7 bases. V was pared by 1 base and J by 7 bases, with 4 bases of the junction left unmatched. CDR1 and CDR2 (germline): SEHNR, FQNEAQ (reference sequence). The length of the CDR3 is 13 residues. The chain's CDR3 is CASSLGRGREQYF. For the CDR3, the DNA is TGTGCCAGCAGCTTAGGAAGGGGGCGAGAGCAGTACTTC.

The chain carries TRBV7-9 and TRBJ1-1; no definite D call. CDR1 SEHNR and CDR2 FQNEAQ come from the germline V gene (reference sequence). The CDR3 has 15 amino acids. V lost 1 base and J 3 bases, leaving 12 bases between the germline ends. DNA of the CDR3: TGTGCCAGCAGCTTAGTAGCCCCCGGTGACACTGAAGCTTTCTTT. Amino acids: CASSLVAPGDTEAFF.

This clone has a handful of counts. The chain recombines TRBV19 with TRBJ2-5; 9 bases map to TRBD1. Germline V CDR1 and CDR2: LNHDA, SQIVND (reference sequence). With V trimmed by 6 bases and J by 4 bases, 15 bases remained unmatched. The CDR3 spans 17 residues. As DNA, the CDR3 is TGTGCCAGTAGCAATAGACCTCCGGGACAGGGAGGAGAGACCCAGTACTTC. It encodes CASSNRPPGQGGETQYF.

The gene calls are TRBV9 and TRBJ2-3; TRBD2 matches 8 bases. The germline gives CDR1 SGDLS, CDR2 YYNGEE. This CDR3 comprises 18 residues. V shed 4 bases and J 3 bases; nucleotides not matched to a gene: 16. The CDR3 DNA sequence: TGTGCCAGCAGCTCAAACCCGACTAGCGAGAAGGGGACAGATACGCAGTATTTT. It codes for CASSSNPTSEKGTDTQYF.

The V call is TRBV6-5, the J call TRBJ1-1, with 8 bases identical to TRBD1. Germline V CDR1 and CDR2: MNHEY, SVGAGI. J was trimmed by 1 base and V by 5 bases; bases with no gene match: 6. The CDR3 spans 15 residues. CDR3 loop: CASSPPQGANTEAFF. The CDR3 nucleotides read TGTGCCAGCAGTCCCCCGCAGGGGGCGAACACTGAAGCTTTCTTT.